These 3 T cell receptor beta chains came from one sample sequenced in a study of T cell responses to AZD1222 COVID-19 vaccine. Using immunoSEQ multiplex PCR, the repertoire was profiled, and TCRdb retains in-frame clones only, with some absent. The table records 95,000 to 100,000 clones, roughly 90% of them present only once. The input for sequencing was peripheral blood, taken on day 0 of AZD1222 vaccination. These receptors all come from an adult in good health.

The CDR3 region is CSASRALGETQPQHF. Here the CDR3 DNA reads TGCAGTGCTAGTAGGGCCCTTGGGGAAACTCAGCCCCAGCATTTT. This sequence joins TRBV20-1 and TRBJ1-5; D ambiguous. CDR1 is DFQATT, CDR2 SNEGSKA, per germline (reference sequence). The CDR3 runs 15 residues. V lost 3 bases to trimming and J lost 6 bases, with 18 bases between them.

The CDR3 is CSVAGGSSSYEQYF. The CDR3, as DNA: TGCAGCGTTGCTGGCGGGAGTAGCTCCTACGAGCAGTACTTC. The genes are TRBV29-1 and TRBJ2-7; 7 bases line up with TRBD2. CDR1 and CDR2 (germline): SQVTM, ANQGSEA. J gave up 0 bases and V 4 bases, and 6 bases lay outside the gene matches. This CDR3 is built from 14 residues.

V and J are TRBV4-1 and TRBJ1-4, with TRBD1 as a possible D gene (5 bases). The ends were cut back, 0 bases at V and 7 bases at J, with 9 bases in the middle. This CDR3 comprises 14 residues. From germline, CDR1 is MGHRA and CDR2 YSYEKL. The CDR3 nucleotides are TGCGCCAGCAGCCAAGATACAGGAATTGAAAAACTGTTTTTT. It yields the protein CASSQDTGIEKLFF.